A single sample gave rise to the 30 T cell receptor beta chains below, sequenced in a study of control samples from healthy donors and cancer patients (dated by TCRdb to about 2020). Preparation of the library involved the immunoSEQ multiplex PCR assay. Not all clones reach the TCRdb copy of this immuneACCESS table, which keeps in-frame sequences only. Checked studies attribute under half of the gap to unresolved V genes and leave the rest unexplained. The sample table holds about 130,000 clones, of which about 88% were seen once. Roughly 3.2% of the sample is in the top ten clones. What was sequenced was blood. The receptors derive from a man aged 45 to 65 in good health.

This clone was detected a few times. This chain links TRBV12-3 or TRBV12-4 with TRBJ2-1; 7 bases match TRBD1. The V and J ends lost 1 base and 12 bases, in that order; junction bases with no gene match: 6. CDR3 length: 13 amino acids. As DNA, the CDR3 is TGTGCCAGCAGTTTAGAGGTGTGGGACAGGCAGTTCTTC. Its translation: CASSLEVWDRQFF.

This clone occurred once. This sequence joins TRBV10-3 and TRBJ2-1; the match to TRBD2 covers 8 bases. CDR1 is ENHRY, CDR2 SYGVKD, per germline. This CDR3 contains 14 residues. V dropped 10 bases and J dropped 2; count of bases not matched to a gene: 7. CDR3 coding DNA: TGTGCCACCAGAGCGGGGGCGGCCTACAATGAGCAGTTCTTC. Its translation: CATRAGAAYNEQFF.

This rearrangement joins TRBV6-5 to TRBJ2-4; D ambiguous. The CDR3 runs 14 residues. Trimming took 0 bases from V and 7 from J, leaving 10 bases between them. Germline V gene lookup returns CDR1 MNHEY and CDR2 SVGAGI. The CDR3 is CASSYSMVDNIQYF. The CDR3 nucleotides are TGTGCCAGCAGTTACTCGATGGTTGACAACATTCAGTACTTC.

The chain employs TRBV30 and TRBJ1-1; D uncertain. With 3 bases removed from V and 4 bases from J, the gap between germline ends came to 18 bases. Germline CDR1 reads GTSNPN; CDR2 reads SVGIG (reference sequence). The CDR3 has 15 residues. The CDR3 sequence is CAWSAHKGRSTEAFF. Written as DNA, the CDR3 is TGTGCCTGGAGCGCCCACAAAGGAAGGAGCACTGAAGCTTTCTTT.

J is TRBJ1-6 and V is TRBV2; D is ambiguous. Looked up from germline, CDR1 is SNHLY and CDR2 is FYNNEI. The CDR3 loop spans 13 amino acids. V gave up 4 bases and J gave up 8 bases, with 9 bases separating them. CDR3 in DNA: TGTGCCAGCAGTGGTCTCAACGATTCACCCCTCCACTTT. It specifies CASSGLNDSPLHF.

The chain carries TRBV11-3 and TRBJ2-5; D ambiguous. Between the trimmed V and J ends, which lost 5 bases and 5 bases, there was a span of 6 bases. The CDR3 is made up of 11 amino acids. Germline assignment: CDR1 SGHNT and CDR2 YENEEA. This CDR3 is CASSRAETQYF. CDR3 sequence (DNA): TGTGCCAGCAGCCGGGCGGAGACCCAGTACTTC.

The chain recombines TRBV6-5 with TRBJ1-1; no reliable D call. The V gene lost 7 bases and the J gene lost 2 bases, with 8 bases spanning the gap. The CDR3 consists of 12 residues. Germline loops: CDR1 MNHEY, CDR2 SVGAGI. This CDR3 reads CASNKPNTEAFF. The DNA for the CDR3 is TGTGCCAGCAATAAACCAAACACTGAAGCTTTCTTT.

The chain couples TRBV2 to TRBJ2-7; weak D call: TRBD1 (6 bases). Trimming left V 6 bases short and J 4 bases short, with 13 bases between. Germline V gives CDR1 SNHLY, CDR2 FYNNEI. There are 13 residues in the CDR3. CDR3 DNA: TGTGCCAGCAGCCCGGGACATAATTACGAGCAGTACTTC. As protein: CASSPGHNYEQYF.

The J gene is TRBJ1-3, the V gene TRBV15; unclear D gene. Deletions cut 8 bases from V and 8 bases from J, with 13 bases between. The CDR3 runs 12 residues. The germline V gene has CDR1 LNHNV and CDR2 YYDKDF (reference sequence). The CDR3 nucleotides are TGTGCCACCTCATATTTCGGTGACACCATATATTTT. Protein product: CATSYFGDTIYF.

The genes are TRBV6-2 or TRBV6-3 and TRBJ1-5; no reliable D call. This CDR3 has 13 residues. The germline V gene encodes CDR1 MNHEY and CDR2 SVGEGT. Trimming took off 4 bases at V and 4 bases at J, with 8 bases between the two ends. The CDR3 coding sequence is TGTGCCAGCAGTTTCGGCCGGAATCAGCCCCAGCATTTT. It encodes CASSFGRNQPQHF.

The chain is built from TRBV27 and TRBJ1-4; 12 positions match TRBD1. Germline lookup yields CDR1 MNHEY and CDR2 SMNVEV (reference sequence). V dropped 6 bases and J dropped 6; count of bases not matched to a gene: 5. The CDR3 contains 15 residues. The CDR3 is CASRGTGGGHEKLFF. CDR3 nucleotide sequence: TGTGCCAGCAGGGGGACAGGGGGCGGTCATGAAAAACTGTTTTTT.

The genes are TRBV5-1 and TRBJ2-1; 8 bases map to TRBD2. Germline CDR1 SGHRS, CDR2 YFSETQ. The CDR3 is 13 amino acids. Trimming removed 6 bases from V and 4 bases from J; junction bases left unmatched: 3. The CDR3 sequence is CASTGLAYNEQFF. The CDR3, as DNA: TGCGCCAGCACCGGACTAGCTTACAATGAGCAGTTCTTC.

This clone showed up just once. The CDR3 spells CASKVRGDTEAFF. In DNA, the CDR3 is TGTGCCAGCAAAGTGAGGGGTGACACTGAAGCTTTCTTT. The chain joins TRBV6-5 to TRBJ1-1; maybe TRBD1 (5 bases). V lost 7 bases to trimming and J lost 3 bases, with 12 bases between them. Germline V gene lookup returns CDR1 MNHEY and CDR2 SVGAGI. CDR3 length: 13 residues.

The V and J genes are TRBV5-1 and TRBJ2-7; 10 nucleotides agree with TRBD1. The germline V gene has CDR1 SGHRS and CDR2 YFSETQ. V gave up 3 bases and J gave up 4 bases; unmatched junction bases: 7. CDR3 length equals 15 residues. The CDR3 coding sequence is TGCGCCAGCAGCTGGACCGGGACAGGGGTGTACGAGCAGTACTTC. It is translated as CASSWTGTGVYEQYF.

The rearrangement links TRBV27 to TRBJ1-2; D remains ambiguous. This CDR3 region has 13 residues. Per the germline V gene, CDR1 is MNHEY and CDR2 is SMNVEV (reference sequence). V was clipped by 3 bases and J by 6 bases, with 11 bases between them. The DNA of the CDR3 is TGTGCCAGCAGTTTCCGCAGTGGGCATGGCTACACCTTC. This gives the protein CASSFRSGHGYTF.

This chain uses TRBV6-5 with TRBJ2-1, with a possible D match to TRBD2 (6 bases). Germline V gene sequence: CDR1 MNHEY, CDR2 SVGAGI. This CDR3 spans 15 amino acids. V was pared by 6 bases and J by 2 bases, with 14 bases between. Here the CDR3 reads CASSQEGGAYNEQFF. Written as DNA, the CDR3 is TGTGCCAGCAGCCAGGAGGGAGGAGCCTACAATGAGCAGTTCTTC.

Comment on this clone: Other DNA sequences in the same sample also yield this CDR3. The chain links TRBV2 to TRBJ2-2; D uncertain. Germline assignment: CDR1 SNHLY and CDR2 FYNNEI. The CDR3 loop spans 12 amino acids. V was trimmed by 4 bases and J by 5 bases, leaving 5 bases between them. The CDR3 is CASSGQTGELFF. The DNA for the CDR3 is TGTGCCAGCAGTGGGCAAACCGGGGAGCTGTTTTTT.

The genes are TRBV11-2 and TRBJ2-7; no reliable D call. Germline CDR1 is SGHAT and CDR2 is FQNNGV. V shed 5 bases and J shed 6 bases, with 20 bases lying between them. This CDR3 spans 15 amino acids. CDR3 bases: TGTGCCAGCAGCCTCAAGAACTACTTCATCCTCGAGCAGTACTTC. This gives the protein CASSLKNYFILEQYF.

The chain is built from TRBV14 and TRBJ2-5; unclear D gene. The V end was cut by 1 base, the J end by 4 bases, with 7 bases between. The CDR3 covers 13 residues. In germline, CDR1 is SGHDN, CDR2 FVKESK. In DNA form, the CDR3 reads TGTGCCAGCAGCCAAGGGATTGGAGAGACCCAGTACTTC. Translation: CASSQGIGETQYF.

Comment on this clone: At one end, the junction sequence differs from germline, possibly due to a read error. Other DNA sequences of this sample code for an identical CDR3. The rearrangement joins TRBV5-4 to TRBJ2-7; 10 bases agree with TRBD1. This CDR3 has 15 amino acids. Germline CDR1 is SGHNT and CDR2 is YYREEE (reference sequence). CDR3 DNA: TGTGCCAGTAGCTTGCCGGGACAGGGGCGCTACGAGCAGTACTTC. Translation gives CASSLPGQGRYEQYF.

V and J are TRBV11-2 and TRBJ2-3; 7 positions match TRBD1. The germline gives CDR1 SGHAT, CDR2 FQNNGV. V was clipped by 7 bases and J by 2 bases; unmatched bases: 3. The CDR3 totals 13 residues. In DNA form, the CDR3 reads TGTGCCAGCAAGGGGGCGCTCACAGATACGCAGTATTTT. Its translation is CASKGALTDTQYF. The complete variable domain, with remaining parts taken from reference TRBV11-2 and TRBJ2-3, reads EAGVAQSPRYKIIEKRQSVAFWCNPISGHATLYWYQQILGQGPKLLIQFQNNGVVDDSQLPKDRFSAERLKGVDSTLKIQPAKLEDSAVYLCASKGALTDTQYFGPGTRLTVL.

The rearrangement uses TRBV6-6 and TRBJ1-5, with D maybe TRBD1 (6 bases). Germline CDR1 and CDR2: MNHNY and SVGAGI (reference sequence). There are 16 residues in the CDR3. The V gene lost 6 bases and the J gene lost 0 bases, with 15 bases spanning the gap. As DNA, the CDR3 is TGTGCCAGCAGATCCAGGGGTTGGGATAGCAATCAGCCCCAGCATTTT. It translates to CASRSRGWDSNQPQHF.

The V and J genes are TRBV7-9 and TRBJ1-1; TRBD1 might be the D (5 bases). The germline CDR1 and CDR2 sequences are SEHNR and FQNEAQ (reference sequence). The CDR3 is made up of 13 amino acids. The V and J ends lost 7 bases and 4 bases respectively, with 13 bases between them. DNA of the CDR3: TGTGCCAGCAACTGGGACGCTAGCACTGAAGCTTTCTTT. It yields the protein CASNWDASTEAFF.

The CDR3 is CATSDWTDTDTQYF. CDR3 nucleotide sequence: TGTGCCACCAGTGACTGGACAGACACAGATACGCAGTATTTT. This rearrangement joins TRBV24-1 to TRBJ2-3, with D perhaps TRBD1 (6 bases). The CDR3 covers 14 residues. Germline loops: CDR1 KGHDR, CDR2 SFDVKD. Deletions cut 4 bases from V and 2 bases from J, with 9 bases between.

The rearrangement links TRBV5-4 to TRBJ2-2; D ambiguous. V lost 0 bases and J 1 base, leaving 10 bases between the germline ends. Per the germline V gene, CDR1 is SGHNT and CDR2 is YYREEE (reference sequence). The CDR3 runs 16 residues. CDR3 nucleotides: TGTGCCAGCAGCTTGGTTCTCAACTGGAACACCGGGGAGCTGTTTTTT. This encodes CASSLVLNWNTGELFF.

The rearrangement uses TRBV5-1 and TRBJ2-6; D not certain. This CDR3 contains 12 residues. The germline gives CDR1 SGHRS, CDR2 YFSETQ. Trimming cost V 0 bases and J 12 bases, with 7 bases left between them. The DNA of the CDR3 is TGCGCCAGCAGCTTGGACAGCGTCGTCCTGACTTTC. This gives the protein CASSLDSVVLTF.

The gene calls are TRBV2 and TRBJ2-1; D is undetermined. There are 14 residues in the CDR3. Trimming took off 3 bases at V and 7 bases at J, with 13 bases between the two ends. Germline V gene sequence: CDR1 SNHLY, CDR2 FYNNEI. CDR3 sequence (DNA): TGTGCCAGCAGTGATCCCGTAAAGGTGAATGAGCAGTTCTTC. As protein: CASSDPVKVNEQFF.

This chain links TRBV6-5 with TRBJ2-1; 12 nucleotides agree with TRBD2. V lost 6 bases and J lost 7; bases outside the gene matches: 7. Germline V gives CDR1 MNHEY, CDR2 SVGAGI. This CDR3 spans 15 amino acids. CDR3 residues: CASSFRLAGANEQFF. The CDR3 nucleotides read TGTGCCAGCAGCTTTCGACTAGCGGGGGCAAATGAGCAGTTCTTC.

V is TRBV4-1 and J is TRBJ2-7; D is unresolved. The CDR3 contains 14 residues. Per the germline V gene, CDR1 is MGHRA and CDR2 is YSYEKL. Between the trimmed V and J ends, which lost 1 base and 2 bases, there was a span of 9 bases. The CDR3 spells CASSQALRPYEQYF. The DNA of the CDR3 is TGCGCCAGCAGCCAAGCGTTACGCCCCTACGAGCAGTACTTC.

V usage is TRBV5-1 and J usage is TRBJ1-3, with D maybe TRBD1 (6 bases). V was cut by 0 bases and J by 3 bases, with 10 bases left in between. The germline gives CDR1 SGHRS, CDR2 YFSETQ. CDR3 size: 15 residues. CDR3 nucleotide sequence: TGCGCCAGCAGCTTGGCGACAGGTGTTGGAAACACCATATATTTT. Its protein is CASSLATGVGNTIYF.